Following are 14 T cell receptor beta chains from one sample sequenced in a study of blood T cell repertoires in COVID-19. Assay: immunoSEQ multiplex PCR; the TCRdb copy retains only in-frame clones and omits some. The profile shows roughly 280,000 clones, 88% of them singletons. Sample: PBMCs or T cells enriched from blood (not recorded which). These receptors came from a woman aged 50 to 60 who had recovered from COVID-19.

CDR3 sequence reads: CASSPDRASGNTIYF. CDR3 bases: TGTGCCAGCAGCCCTGACAGGGCCTCTGGAAACACCATATATTTT. The gene calls are TRBV7-8 and TRBJ1-3; TRBD1 matches at 7 bases. CDR3 length: 15 residues. Germline V gene lookup returns CDR1 SGHVS and CDR2 FQNEAQ. Germline trimming cut 5 bases from V and 0 bases from J; bases unmatched to any gene: 4. Full variable domain (remainder filled in from reference TRBV7-8 and TRBJ1-3): GAGVSQSPRYKVAKRGQDVALRCDPISGHVSLFWYQQALGQGPEFLTYFQNEAQLDKSGLPSDRFFAERPEGSVSTLKIQRTQQEDSAVYLCASSPDRASGNTIYFGEGSWLTVV.

V gene TRBV7-9 combines with J gene TRBJ1-2, with unresolved D. Trimming shortened V by 1 base and J by 8 bases, and 14 bases separated the two germline ends. The CDR3 has 14 residues. CDR1 SEHNR and CDR2 FQNEAQ come from the germline V gene (reference sequence). In DNA, the CDR3 is TGTGCCAGCAGCTTAGGTGAGATGAACAGAGGCTACACCTTC. This translates into CASSLGEMNRGYTF.

The chain carries TRBV7-9 and TRBJ1-1, with TRBD1 as a possible D gene (6 bases). The germline V gene has CDR1 SEHNR and CDR2 FQNEAQ (reference sequence). This CDR3 is built from 15 residues. V lost 5 bases and J lost 2, with 15 bases in between. CDR3 nucleotides: TGTGCCAGCAGCCTTCTGGGACAAGCAAACACTGAAGCTTTCTTT. As protein: CASSLLGQANTEAFF.

The V and J genes are TRBV7-2 and TRBJ2-7; the match to TRBD1 covers 8 bases. Germline trimming cut 2 bases from V and 6 bases from J; bases unmatched to any gene: 6. This CDR3 comprises 14 residues. Germline CDR1 is SGHTA and CDR2 is FQGNSA. CDR3 region: CASSLNRGSGEQYF. For the CDR3, the DNA is TGTGCCAGCAGCTTAAACAGGGGGAGCGGCGAGCAGTACTTC.

The V call is TRBV18, the J call TRBJ1-1, with 8 bases lining up with TRBD1. This CDR3 contains 14 residues. After removal of 5 bases from V and 1 base from J, the junction contained 3 bases not matched to a gene. Germline V gene data show CDR1 as KGHSH and CDR2 as LQKENI. The CDR3 DNA sequence: TGTGCCAGCTCAGGACAGGGAAAGAACACTGAAGCTTTCTTT. This codes for CASSGQGKNTEAFF. The full variable domain, completed using reference TRBV18 and TRBJ1-1, is NAGVMQNPRHLVRRRGQEARLRCSPMKGHSHVYWYRQLPEEGLKFMVYLQKENIIDESGMPKERFSAEFPKEGPSILRIQQVVRGDSAAYFCASSGQGKNTEAFFGQGTRLTVV.

The chain combines TRBV10-1 with TRBJ2-6, with unresolved D. V shed 6 bases and J shed 0 bases, with 9 bases lying between them. This CDR3 has 15 residues. Germline V gene lookup returns CDR1 WNHNN and CDR2 SYGVQD (reference sequence). Here the CDR3 reads CASSPHSSGANVLTF. The CDR3 bases are TGCGCCAGCAGCCCCCATAGCTCTGGGGCCAACGTCCTGACTTTC.

The V and J genes are TRBV5-4 and TRBJ1-4, with D possibly TRBD1 on 5 matching bases. The ends were cut back, 5 bases at V and 8 bases at J, with 19 bases in the middle. This CDR3 comprises 15 residues. Germline V lookup: CDR1 SGHNT, CDR2 YYREEE (reference sequence). CDR3 sequence (DNA): TGTGCCAGCAGTCCTAGGCGGGGGACGGGGGAAAAACTGTTTTTT. Its protein is CASSPRRGTGEKLFF.

V and J are TRBV7-3 and TRBJ2-1; 8 bases fit TRBD2. CDR1 SGHTA and CDR2 FQGTGA come from the germline V gene. CDR3 length: 15 residues. V was pared by 5 bases and J by 3 bases, with 6 bases of the junction left unmatched. DNA for the CDR3: TGTGCCAGCAGCCCTTTAGCGGGAAACTACAATGAGCAGTTCTTC. Translating it yields CASSPLAGNYNEQFF.

V is TRBV2 and J is TRBJ1-6, with 7 bases identical to TRBD1. Germline V gene sequence: CDR1 SNHLY, CDR2 FYNNEI. CDR3 length equals 16 residues. CDR3 amino acids: CATSYLGTENNSPLHF. The CDR3 coding sequence is TGTGCGACCTCGTATCTAGGGACAGAGAATAATTCACCCCTCCACTTT.

This rearrangement joins TRBV10-3 to TRBJ2-1, with a weak D call TRBD1 (6 bases). V gave up 6 bases and J gave up 10 bases, with 13 bases separating them. This CDR3 has 12 residues. Germline values: CDR1 ENHRY, CDR2 SYGVKD. CDR3 amino acids: CAIRDRQAEQFF. In DNA, the CDR3 is TGTGCCATCAGGGACAGACAGGCCGAGCAGTTCTTC.

The V gene is TRBV10-3, the J gene TRBJ2-1; 11 bases line up with TRBD2. Germline V gene data show CDR1 as ENHRY and CDR2 as SYGVKD. The CDR3 is 16 residues long. V gave up 1 base and J gave up 8 bases; unmatched junction bases: 7. The CDR3 nucleotides are TGTGCCATCAGTGAGTTTGCTAGCGGGAGGATCGATGAGCAGTTCTTC. Its protein is CAISEFASGRIDEQFF.

This clone has only one observation. The V and J genes are TRBV10-3 and TRBJ2-7; the D is unclear. The CDR3 sequence is 13 residues long. V lost 4 bases and J lost 2, with 9 bases in between. In germline, CDR1 is ENHRY, CDR2 SYGVKD. The CDR3 loop is CAISVNNAYEQYF. CDR3 in DNA: TGTGCCATCAGTGTCAACAACGCCTACGAGCAGTACTTC.

The chain couples TRBV5-4 to TRBJ2-1; 8 bases line up with TRBD2. Trimming at V came to 0 bases and at J to 9 bases, leaving 8 bases not matched to a gene. Germline CDR1 SGHNT, CDR2 YYREEE (reference sequence). The CDR3 consists of 15 residues. The CDR3 DNA reads TGTGCCAGCAGCTTGGCTGGGACTAGTCAGGGTGAGCAGTTCTTC. Amino acid sequence: CASSLAGTSQGEQFF.

The V and J genes are TRBV7-3 and TRBJ1-2; 8 positions match TRBD1. Germline V gene lookup returns CDR1 SGHTA and CDR2 FQGTGA. J gave up 7 bases and V 3 bases, and 7 bases lay outside the gene matches. This CDR3 spans 14 amino acids. The CDR3 DNA is TGTGCCAGCAGCTTGTACGGACAGGGTACTGGCTACACCTTC. As protein: CASSLYGQGTGYTF.